Listed below are T cell receptor beta chains from one sample, sequenced in a study of response to subunit inactivated influenza vaccine. MiXCR, run by TCRdb on the RT-PCR reads, gives a single entry per CDR3 protein. This sample has about 830,000 distinct CDR3 sequences, with 15% to 20% found just once. This material consisted of PBMCs from blood, taken less than 6 days after vaccination. These receptors came from a man aged 45-65 years who received an inactivated influenza vaccine. The CDR3 runs from the conserved cysteine through the conserved F or W. Each record gives: V gene, J gene, clone size, D gene, CDR3 protein, CDR3 DNA. D genes are given only for firm matches. Not all rows give a size; the values are once, few, many and, for expanded clones, a class.

TRBV28	TRBJ1-3	NA	NA	CASSLSHGNTIYF	TGTGCCAGCAGTTTATCCCATGGAAACACCATATATTTT
TRBV12-3/TRBV12-4	TRBJ1-2	many	NA	CASSSDRSYGYTF	TGTGCCAGCAGTTCAGACAGGAGCTATGGCTACACCTTC
TRBV5-6	TRBJ2-1	NA	TRBD1	CASSLAGRGPYNEQFF	TGTGCCAGCAGCTTGGCCGGCAGGGGGCCCTACAATGAGCAGTTCTTC
TRBV9	TRBJ2-2	few	TRBD1	CASRAGTGITGELFF	TGTGCCAGCAGGGCCGGGACAGGGATCACCGGGGAGCTGTTTTTT
TRBV7-3	TRBJ2-1	NA	TRBD2	CASSLQLAGGYNEQFF	TGTGCCAGCAGCTTACAACTAGCGGGAGGTTATAATGAGCAGTTCTTC
TRBV20-1	TRBJ2-1	NA	NA	CSARDLPHGGEQFF	TGCAGTGCTAGAGACCTCCCTCACGGGGGTGAGCAGTTCTTC
TRBV24-1	TRBJ2-3	few	TRBD2	CATSDGWRAGAPSTQYF	TGTGCCACCAGTGATGGGTGGCGGGCGGGAGCCCCCTCTACGCAGTATTTT
TRBV24-1	TRBJ2-5	NA	TRBD2	CATSDLVAGGLETQYF	TGTGCCACCAGTGATTTGGTAGCGGGAGGTCTGGAGACCCAGTACTTC
TRBV5-6	TRBJ2-4	few	NA	CASSFPSAKNIQYF	TGTGCCAGCAGCTTCCCTAGCGCCAAAAACATTCAGTACTTC
TRBV5-6	TRBJ2-1	few	TRBD2	CASSEWSKGSGSYNEQFF	TGTGCCAGCAGCGAATGGTCGAAGGGTAGCGGGTCCTACAATGAGCAGTTCTTC
TRBV30	TRBJ1-1	few	NA	CAWEMNTEAFF	TGTGCCTGGGAGATGAACACTGAAGCTTTCTTT
TRBV18	TRBJ2-7	few	TRBD1	CASSPGTGYYEQYF	TGTGCCAGCTCACCCGGGACAGGGTACTACGAGCAGTACTTC
TRBV18	TRBJ2-7	NA	TRBD2	CASSPPGLAGNYEQYF	TGTGCCAGCTCACCACCAGGACTAGCGGGGAACTACGAGCAGTACTTC
TRBV7-9	TRBJ1-3	NA	TRBD1	CASSPQGAQGNTIYF	TGTGCCAGCAGCCCTCAGGGGGCGCAAGGAAACACCATCTATTTT
TRBV7-2	TRBJ2-7	NA	TRBD2	CASRPDWTSGYEQYF	TGTGCCAGCAGACCCGATTGGACTAGCGGGTACGAGCAGTACTTC
TRBV7-2	TRBJ2-5	few	NA	CASSLKGLETQYF	TGTGCCAGCAGCTTAAAGGGTCTGGAGACCCAGTACTTC
TRBV27	TRBJ2-7	NA	TRBD1	CASSARDRGSEQYF	TGTGCCAGCAGTGCCCGGGACAGGGGGTCCGAGCAGTACTTC
TRBV7-2	TRBJ2-5	NA	TRBD2	CASSLEVAGVSQYF	TGTGCCAGCAGCTTAGAAGTAGCGGGGGTTTCCCAGTACTTC
TRBV7-2	TRBJ2-4	NA	TRBD2	CASSLGLAGLQYF	TGTGCCAGCAGCTTGGGACTAGCGGGTCTTCAGTACTTC
TRBV7-9	TRBJ2-7	NA	NA	CASSSLSSEQYF	TGTGCCAGCAGCTCGCTGTCGAGCGAGCAGTACTTC
TRBV3-1	TRBJ2-1	few	TRBD1	CASSPTATGYNEQFF	TGTGCCAGCAGCCCGACGGCGACAGGGTACAATGAGCAGTTCTTC
TRBV29-1	TRBJ2-5	NA	TRBD2	CSVGRSGGASETQYF	TGCAGCGTCGGACGTAGCGGGGGGGCATCAGAGACCCAGTACTTC
TRBV4-2	TRBJ2-1	many	TRBD1	CASSPTYVQGKHEQFF	TGTGCCAGCAGCCCCACCTATGTACAGGGGAAACATGAGCAGTTCTTC
TRBV2	TRBJ2-5	NA	NA	CASSGADNQETQYF	TGTGCCAGCAGTGGGGCTGACAACCAAGAGACCCAGTACTTC
TRBV24-1	TRBJ2-5	NA	TRBD1	CATSDMGQGGGETQYF	TGTGCCACCAGTGATATGGGACAGGGGGGAGGCGAGACCCAGTACTTC
TRBV7-9	TRBJ1-1	NA	TRBD1	CASSPATGEMVAFF	TGTGCCAGCAGCCCCGCGACAGGGGAGATGGTAGCTTTCTTT
TRBV10-3	TRBJ2-1	many	NA	CAISESWDTGIEQFF	TGTGCCATCAGTGAGTCGTGGGACACTGGGATAGAGCAGTTCTTC
TRBV7-2	TRBJ1-6	NA	NA	CASSLVDGFSPLHF	TGTGCCAGCAGCTTAGTAGATGGTTTTTCACCCCTCCACTTT
TRBV20-1	TRBJ1-4	few	NA	CSGRRGGTEKLFF	TGCAGTGGGAGAAGAGGGGGTACTGAAAAACTGTTTTTT
TRBV20-1	TRBJ2-3	few	NA	CSALVHSDTQYF	TGCAGTGCTCTAGTTCATTCAGATACGCAGTATTTT
TRBV24-1	TRBJ2-2	NA	NA	CATSVTGNTGELFF	TGTGCCACCAGTGTGACTGGAAACACCGGGGAGCTGTTTTTT
TRBV7-2	TRBJ2-2	NA	NA	CASSLWAGGGTGELFF	TGTGCCAGCAGCTTATGGGCAGGGGGAGGCACCGGGGAGCTGTTTTTT
TRBV4-2	TRBJ2-1	many	TRBD2	CASSQGLAGDEQFF	TGTGCCAGCAGCCAAGGACTAGCTGGGGATGAGCAGTTCTTC
TRBV6-1	TRBJ1-4	NA	TRBD1	CASKYRGNEKLFF	TGTGCCAGCAAGTACAGGGGGAATGAAAAACTGTTTTTT
TRBV27	TRBJ2-4	NA	TRBD1	CASSRGQGGVQYF	TGTGCCAGCAGTAGGGGACAGGGCGGGGTTCAGTACTTC
TRBV7-2	TRBJ1-1	NA	NA	CASSSDVGGTEAFF	TGTGCCAGCAGCTCAGACGTTGGGGGCACTGAAGCTTTCTTT
TRBV7-2	TRBJ2-5	NA	NA	CASSLEEWETQYF	TGTGCCAGCAGCTTAGAAGAGTGGGAGACCCAGTACTTC
TRBV20-1	TRBJ2-7	many	NA	CSAIDIYEQYF	TGCAGTGCTATAGACATCTACGAGCAGTACTTC
TRBV5-5	TRBJ2-2	many	TRBD1	CASSFGTDPNTGELFF	TGTGCCAGCAGCTTTGGGACAGATCCGAACACCGGGGAGCTGTTTTTT
TRBV20-1	TRBJ2-1	few	TRBD2	CSAPRGSGGRYNEQFF	TGCAGTGCCCCCCGGGGTAGCGGGGGGCGATACAATGAGCAGTTCTTC
TRBV11-2	TRBJ2-7	once	TRBD2	CASSLGVSRTSGSYEQYF	TGTGCCAGCAGCTTAGGGGTTAGCAGGACTAGCGGTTCCTACGAGCAGTACTTC
TRBV6-5	TRBJ2-5	few	NA	CASSSGPAGGTQYF	TGTGCCAGCAGTTCGGGACCCGCTGGGGGGACCCAGTACTTC
TRBV6-2/TRBV6-3	TRBJ2-3	few	TRBD1	CASLDRVSTDTQYF	TGTGCCAGCCTAGACAGGGTTAGCACAGATACGCAGTATTTT
TRBV7-8	TRBJ1-6	NA	NA	CASRRTELNSPLHF	TGTGCCAGCAGGCGGACAGAACTTAATTCACCCCTCCACTTT
TRBV12-3/TRBV12-4	TRBJ1-1	NA	TRBD1	CASSGDRFKYTEAFF	TGTGCCAGCAGTGGGGACAGATTCAAGTACACTGAAGCTTTCTTT
TRBV6-5	TRBJ2-5	NA	NA	CASSYSNGGQETQYF	TGTGCCAGCAGTTACTCAAATGGCGGACAAGAGACCCAGTACTTC
TRBV29-1	TRBJ2-5	NA	NA	CSVNFLKTQYF	TGCAGCGTTAACTTTTTGAAGACCCAGTACTTC
TRBV5-1	TRBJ1-1	NA	NA	CASSSLGRGNEAFF	TGCGCCAGCAGCTCATTGGGGCGGGGTAATGAAGCTTTCTTT
TRBV11-2	TRBJ2-3	few	TRBD2	CASSLDLAGGPQYF	TGTGCCAGCAGCTTAGATCTAGCGGGAGGACCTCAGTATTTT
TRBV9	TRBJ2-5	NA	TRBD2	CASSETSGEETQYF	TGTGCCAGCAGTGAAACTAGCGGGGAAGAGACCCAGTACTTC
TRBV12-3/TRBV12-4	TRBJ2-4	NA	NA	CASSLNRRLAKNIQYF	TGTGCCAGCAGTTTAAACCGGAGACTAGCCAAAAACATTCAGTACTTC
TRBV7-9	TRBJ2-1	NA	NA	CASSPAWTDNNEQFF	TGTGCCAGCAGCCCGGCGTGGACAGATAACAATGAGCAGTTCTTC
TRBV20-1	TRBJ2-3	few	NA	CSADKLRDPGGDTQYF	TGCAGTGCTGACAAATTAAGGGACCCTGGGGGAGATACGCAGTATTTT
TRBV7-9	TRBJ1-4	many	NA	CASSLQDEKLFF	TGTGCCAGCAGCTTACAGGATGAAAAACTGTTTTTT
TRBV6-2/TRBV6-3	TRBJ2-7	few	NA	CASSYSNRGAPYEQYF	TGTGCCAGCAGTTACTCGAACCGCGGGGCGCCCTACGAGCAGTACTTC
TRBV7-2	TRBJ2-2	NA	NA	CASRQTGPNTGELFF	TGTGCCAGCAGACAGACAGGTCCAAACACCGGGGAGCTGTTTTTT
TRBV5-1	TRBJ1-1	few	NA	CASRPRTGNTEAFF	TGCGCCAGCAGACCCCGTACAGGGAACACTGAAGCTTTCTTT
TRBV2	TRBJ2-3	NA	NA	CASSEDWQVKDTQYF	TGTGCCAGCAGTGAAGATTGGCAGGTTAAAGATACGCAGTATTTT
TRBV2	TRBJ2-2	few	NA	CASSGTFNTGELFF	TGTGCCAGCTCCGGGACATTTAACACCGGGGAGCTGTTTTTT
TRBV9	TRBJ2-1	few	NA	CASSVAQKMDEQFF	TGTGCCAGCAGCGTAGCTCAGAAGATGGATGAGCAGTTCTTC